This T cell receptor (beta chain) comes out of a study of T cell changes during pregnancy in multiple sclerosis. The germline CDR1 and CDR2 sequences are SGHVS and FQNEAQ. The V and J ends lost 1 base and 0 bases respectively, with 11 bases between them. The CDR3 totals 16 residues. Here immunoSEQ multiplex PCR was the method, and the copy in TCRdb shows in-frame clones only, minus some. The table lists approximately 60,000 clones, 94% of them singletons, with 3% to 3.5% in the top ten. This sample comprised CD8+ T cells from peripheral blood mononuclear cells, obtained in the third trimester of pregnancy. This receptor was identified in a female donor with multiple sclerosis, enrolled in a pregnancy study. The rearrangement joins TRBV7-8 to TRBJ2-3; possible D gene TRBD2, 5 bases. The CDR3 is CASSLVGGGSTDTQYF. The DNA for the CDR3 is TGTGCCAGCAGCTTAGTGGGCGGCGGGAGCACAGATACGCAGTATTTT.